This note documents a single TCR beta chain sequence. In the original workflow: Estimated nucleated cell counts came from reference gene primer amplification. Generated by immunoSEQ multiplex PCR, the TCRdb table keeps only in-frame clones and is missing some. V, J and clone size reflect that table, while D and trimming were determined from the DNA. Of 250,000 to 300,000 clones in the sample, just under 90% were seen once. Adults between about 18 and 95 years of age took part from about 24 US areas. This sample was included in a study of blood T cell repertoires in COVID-19. Study as a whole: The analysed material was cDNA or gDNA that came from T cells, B-cell-depleted T cells, or PBMCs.

In germline, CDR1 is SEHNR, CDR2 FQNEAQ (reference sequence). J lost 1 base, V lost 5 bases, and 8 bases had no gene match. This CDR3 has 16 residues. Sequenced sample: PBMCs or T cells enriched from blood (not recorded which). This sequence originates from a woman aged 45 to 65 who had been exposed to COVID-19. J is TRBJ1-1 and V is TRBV7-9; 9 bases are shared with TRBD1. This CDR3 reads CASSERRDRENTEAFF. The CDR3 nucleotides are TGTGCCAGCAGCGAACGCCGGGACAGGGAGAACACTGAAGCTTTCTTT.